This T cell receptor beta chain was captured in a study of T cell responses to AZD1222 COVID-19 vaccine. In the study overall: It was second doses at about 4 or about 12 weeks that were pooled. Whole-study results and caveats: Of spike-specific TCRs, nearly half reportedly target regions left unmutated in variants. White British ancestry dominated among donors, who included more females, and clonal diversity was possibly underestimated. CD4 TCRs covered the whole spike, strongest at regions 160-218 and 743-854.

Produced via immunoSEQ multiplex PCR; TCRdb's table is partial and in-frame only. There are roughly 120,000 clones in the sample; approximately 86% occur only once, and 5% to 7% lies in the top ten. This clone was detected once. The antigen is not known. This receptor was obtained from an adult in good health. The material was peripheral blood, obtained on day 0 of AZD1222 vaccination.

CDR3 in DNA: TGCGCCAGCAGCCACCGGGACACCCCTATCTACGAGCAGTACTTC. Its protein is CASSHRDTPIYEQYF. The rearrangement joins TRBV4-1 to TRBJ2-7, with a tentative D call TRBD1 (6 bases). The CDR3 sequence is 15 residues long. Per germline, CDR1 MGHRA and CDR2 YSYEKL. The V and J ends lost 3 bases and 3 bases respectively, with 15 bases between them.